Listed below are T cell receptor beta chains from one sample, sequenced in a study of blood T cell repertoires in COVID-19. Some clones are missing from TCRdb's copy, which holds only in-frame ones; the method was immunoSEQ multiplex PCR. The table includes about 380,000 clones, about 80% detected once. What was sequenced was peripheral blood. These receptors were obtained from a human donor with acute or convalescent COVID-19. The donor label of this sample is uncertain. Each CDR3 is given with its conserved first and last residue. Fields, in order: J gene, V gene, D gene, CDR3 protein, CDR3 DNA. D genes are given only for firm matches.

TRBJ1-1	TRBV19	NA	CASSIEASNTEAFF	TGTGCCAGTAGTATAGAGGCATCGAACACTGAAGCTTTCTTT
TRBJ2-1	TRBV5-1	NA	CASRPSTSSEQFF	TGCGCCAGCCGACCTTCCACTAGCTCCGAGCAGTTCTTC
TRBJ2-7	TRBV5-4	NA	CASSLAGHSYEQYF	TGTGCCAGCAGCTTGGCCGGTCACTCCTACGAGCAGTACTTC
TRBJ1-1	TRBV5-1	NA	CASSLVGGTTEAFF	TGCGCCAGCAGCTTGGTTGGGGGGACCACTGAAGCTTTCTTT
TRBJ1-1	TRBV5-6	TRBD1	CASSDLGKGQRYTEAFF	TGTGCCAGCAGCGACTTAGGGAAGGGACAGCGTTACACTGAAGCTTTCTTT
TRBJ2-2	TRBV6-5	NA	CASSYSTVGATGELFF	TGTGCCAGCAGTTACTCGACGGTGGGAGCCACCGGGGAGCTGTTTTTT
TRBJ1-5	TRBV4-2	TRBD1	CASSQDGGTGGRQPQHF	TGTGCCAGCAGCCAAGATGGCGGGACAGGGGGCCGTCAGCCCCAGCATTTT
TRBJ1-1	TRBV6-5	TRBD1	CASRPPRGGAGEAFF	TGTGCCAGCAGACCCCCCCGAGGGGGCGCGGGTGAAGCTTTCTTT
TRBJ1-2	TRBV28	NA	CASSFGRTVKGYTF	TGTGCCAGCAGTTTTGGCCGGACAGTGAAAGGCTACACCTTC
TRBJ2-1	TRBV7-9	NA	CASSLVASDEQFF	TGTGCCAGCAGCTTAGTAGCATCCGATGAGCAGTTCTTC